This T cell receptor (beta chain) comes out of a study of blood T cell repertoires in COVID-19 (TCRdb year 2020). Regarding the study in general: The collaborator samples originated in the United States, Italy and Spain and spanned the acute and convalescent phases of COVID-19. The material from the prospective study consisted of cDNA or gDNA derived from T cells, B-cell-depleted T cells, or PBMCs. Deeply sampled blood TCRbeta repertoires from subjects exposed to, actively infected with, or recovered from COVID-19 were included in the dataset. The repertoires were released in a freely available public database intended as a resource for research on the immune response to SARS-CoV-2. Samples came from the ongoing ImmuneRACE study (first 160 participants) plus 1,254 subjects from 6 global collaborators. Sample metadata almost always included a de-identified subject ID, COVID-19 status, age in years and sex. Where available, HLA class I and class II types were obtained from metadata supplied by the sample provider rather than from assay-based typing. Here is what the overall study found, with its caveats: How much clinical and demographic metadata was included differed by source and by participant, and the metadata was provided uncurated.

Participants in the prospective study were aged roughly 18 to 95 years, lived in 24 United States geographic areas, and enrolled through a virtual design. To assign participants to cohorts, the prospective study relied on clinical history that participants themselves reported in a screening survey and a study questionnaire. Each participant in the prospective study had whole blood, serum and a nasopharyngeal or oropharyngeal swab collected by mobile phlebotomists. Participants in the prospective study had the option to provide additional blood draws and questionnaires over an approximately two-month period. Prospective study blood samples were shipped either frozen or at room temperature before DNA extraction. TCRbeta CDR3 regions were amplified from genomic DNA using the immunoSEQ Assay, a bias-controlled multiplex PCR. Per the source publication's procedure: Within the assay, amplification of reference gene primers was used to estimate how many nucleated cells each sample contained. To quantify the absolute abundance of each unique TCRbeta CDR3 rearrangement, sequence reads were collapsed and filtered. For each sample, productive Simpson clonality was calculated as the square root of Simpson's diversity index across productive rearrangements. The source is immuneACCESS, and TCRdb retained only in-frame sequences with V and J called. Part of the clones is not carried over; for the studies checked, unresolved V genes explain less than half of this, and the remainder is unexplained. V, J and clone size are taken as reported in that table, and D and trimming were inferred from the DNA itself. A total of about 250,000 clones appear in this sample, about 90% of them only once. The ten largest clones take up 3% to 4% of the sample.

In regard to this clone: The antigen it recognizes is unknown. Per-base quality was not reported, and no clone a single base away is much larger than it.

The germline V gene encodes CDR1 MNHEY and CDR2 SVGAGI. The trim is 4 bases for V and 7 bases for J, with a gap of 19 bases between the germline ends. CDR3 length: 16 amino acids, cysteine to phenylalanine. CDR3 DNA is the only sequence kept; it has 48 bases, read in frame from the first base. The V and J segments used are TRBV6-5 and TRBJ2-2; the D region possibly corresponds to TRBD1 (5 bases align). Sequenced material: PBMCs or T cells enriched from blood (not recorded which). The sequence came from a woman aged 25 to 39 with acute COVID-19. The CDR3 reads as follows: CASSSPTALGYGELFF. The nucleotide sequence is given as TGTGCCAGCAGTTCCCCGACAGCCCTGGGGTACGGGGAGCTGTTTTTT.